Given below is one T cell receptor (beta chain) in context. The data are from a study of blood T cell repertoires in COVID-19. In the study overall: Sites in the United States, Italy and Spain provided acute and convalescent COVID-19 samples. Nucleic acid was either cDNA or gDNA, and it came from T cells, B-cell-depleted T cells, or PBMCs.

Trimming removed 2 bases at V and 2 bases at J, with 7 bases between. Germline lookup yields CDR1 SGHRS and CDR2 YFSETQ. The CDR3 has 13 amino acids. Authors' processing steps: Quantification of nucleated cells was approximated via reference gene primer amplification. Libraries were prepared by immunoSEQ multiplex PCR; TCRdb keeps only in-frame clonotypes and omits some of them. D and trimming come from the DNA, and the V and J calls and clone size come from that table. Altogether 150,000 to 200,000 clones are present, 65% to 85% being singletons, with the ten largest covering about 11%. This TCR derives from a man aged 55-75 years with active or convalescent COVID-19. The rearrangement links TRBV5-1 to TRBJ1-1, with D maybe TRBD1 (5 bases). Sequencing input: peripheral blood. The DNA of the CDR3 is TGCGCCAGCAGCTTTGACAGTAACACTGAAGCTTTCTTT. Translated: CASSFDSNTEAFF. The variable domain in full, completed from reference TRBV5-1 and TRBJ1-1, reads KAGVTQTPRYLIKTRGQQVTLSCSPISGHRSVSWYQQTPGQGLQFLFEYFSETQRNKGNFPGRFSGRQFSNSRSEMNVSTLELGDSALYLCASSFDSNTEAFFGQGTRLTVV.